This TCR beta chain derives from a study of T cell responses to AZD1222 COVID-19 vaccine. Overall study results and limits: Regions 160-218 and 743-854 held dominance among vaccine-associated CD4 TCRs, which spanned spike.

CDR1 and CDR2 from the germline V gene are MNHNS and SASEGT. The CDR3 consists of 17 residues. The junction had 12 bases not matched to a gene; V was cut back by 3 bases and J by 4 bases. Concerning this clone itself: Its antigen is currently unknown.

The data were produced by immunoSEQ multiplex PCR, yet TCRdb's version contains in-frame clones alone and is incomplete. This sample has some 89,000 clones; approximately 88% occur once, and the top ten carry more than 4.5%. The clonotype was recovered from an adult in good health. The chain has TRBV6-1 and TRBJ2-7; TRBD2 matches at 10 bases. Material: peripheral blood, obtained on day 0 of MenACWY control vaccination. CDR3 region: CASSDSVWLAGAYEQYF. CDR3 DNA sequence: TGTGCCAGCAGTGATTCAGTGTGGCTAGCGGGAGCTTACGAGCAGTACTTC.